This T cell receptor beta chain emerged from a study of graft-versus-host responses after intestinal transplantation. The wider study: Tacrolimus and steroids were given for about 3 years to all recipients after anti-thymocyte globulin induction. Study-wide results and caveats: Subjects displaying graft-donor T cell macrochimerism possessed elevated graft-versus-host to host-versus-graft clonal ratios inside allografts.

This clone was counted once. Antigen: not known. The CDR3 sequence is 12 residues long. Germline V CDR1 and CDR2: MNHNY, SVGAGI (reference sequence). V dropped 6 bases and J dropped 4; count of bases not matched to a gene: 3. Generated by immunoSEQ multiplex PCR, the TCRdb table keeps only in-frame clones and is missing some. The data show tens of thousands of clones, approximately 92% seen once. The sequence was obtained from a human patient who received an intestinal transplant, so some T cells may come from the graft donor. This chain connects TRBV6-6 to TRBJ2-7, with 7 bases aligning to TRBD2. This sample comprised PBMCs, obtained 750 to 800 days after a first intestinal transplant, on the day of a second. For the CDR3, the DNA is TGTGCCAGCAGCGGGGGGAATTACGAGCAGTACTTC. It yields the protein CASSGGNYEQYF.